Listed below are T cell receptor beta chains from one sample, sequenced in a study of early T cells in non-severe SARS-CoV-2 infection. TCRdb reprocessed the 5' RACE reads via MiXCR and lists one record per CDR3 protein. The sample has about 83,000 distinct CDR3 sequences, over 12% seen once. The source material was whole blood. The receptors originated from an adult who was a healthcare worker with PCR-confirmed SARS-CoV-2 infection or an uninfected control (not recorded which). Each CDR3 is given without its conserved first and last residue.

V gene	J gene	CDR3 protein
TRBV7-2	TRBJ1-4	ASSTGQVEKLF
TRBV10-3	TRBJ1-2	AISRDRGHTNYGYT
TRBV11-3	TRBJ1-4	ASSYRGGEKLF
TRBV2	TRBJ1-1	ASSVREAF
TRBV7-8	TRBJ2-2	ASSLGRLAGVIGELF
TRBV12-3/TRBV12-4	TRBJ2-2	ASSLGRGGGGELF
TRBV11-1	TRBJ2-2	ASSSPGTNTGELF
TRBV27	TRBJ2-7	ASSLHHPQTLSPGYGVEQY
TRBV20-1	TRBJ1-1	SARDRLSNTEAF
TRBV29-1	TRBJ2-3	SVEDGALAADTQY
TRBV4-1	TRBJ2-2	ASSQSAGLPTGELF
TRBV12-3/TRBV12-4	TRBJ1-1	ASREDTEAF
TRBV29-1	TRBJ1-1	SARDSLVATEAF
TRBV27	TRBJ1-3	ASSLDGGSENTIY
TRBV25-1	TRBJ2-7	ASSEGRSGRVNEQY
TRBV19	TRBJ2-7	ASSSTEYYEQY
TRBV11-2	TRBJ2-7	ASSLIAGGKEQY
TRBV28	TRBJ2-7	ASTPTGSWALPSYEQY
TRBV24-1	TRBJ2-2	ATSDPGGQGDGELF
TRBV6-4	TRBJ2-3	ASSDSLHGDTQY
TRBV29-1	TRBJ2-3	SARTFSTDTQY
TRBV10-1	TRBJ2-1	ASGTGSVRGQF
TRBV7-9	TRBJ2-1	ASSSTSGARNEQF
TRBV3-1	TRBJ2-3	ASSPGDGTDTQY
TRBV5-1	TRBJ2-1	ASSMDSGVKQF
TRBV7-2	TRBJ2-1	ASSLGGRLNEQF
TRBV5-1	TRBJ2-2	ASSSDGGTGELF
TRBV29-1	TRBJ1-4	SVPTQGGREKLF
TRBV12-3/TRBV12-4	TRBJ2-4	ASTYSGRRGETQY
TRBV20-1	TRBJ2-7	SARTSASYEQY
TRBV7-2	TRBJ2-5	ASSEPLAGGQETQY
TRBV29-1	TRBJ1-2	SVAFSYGYT
TRBV18	TRBJ2-1	ASSPRAHTYEQF